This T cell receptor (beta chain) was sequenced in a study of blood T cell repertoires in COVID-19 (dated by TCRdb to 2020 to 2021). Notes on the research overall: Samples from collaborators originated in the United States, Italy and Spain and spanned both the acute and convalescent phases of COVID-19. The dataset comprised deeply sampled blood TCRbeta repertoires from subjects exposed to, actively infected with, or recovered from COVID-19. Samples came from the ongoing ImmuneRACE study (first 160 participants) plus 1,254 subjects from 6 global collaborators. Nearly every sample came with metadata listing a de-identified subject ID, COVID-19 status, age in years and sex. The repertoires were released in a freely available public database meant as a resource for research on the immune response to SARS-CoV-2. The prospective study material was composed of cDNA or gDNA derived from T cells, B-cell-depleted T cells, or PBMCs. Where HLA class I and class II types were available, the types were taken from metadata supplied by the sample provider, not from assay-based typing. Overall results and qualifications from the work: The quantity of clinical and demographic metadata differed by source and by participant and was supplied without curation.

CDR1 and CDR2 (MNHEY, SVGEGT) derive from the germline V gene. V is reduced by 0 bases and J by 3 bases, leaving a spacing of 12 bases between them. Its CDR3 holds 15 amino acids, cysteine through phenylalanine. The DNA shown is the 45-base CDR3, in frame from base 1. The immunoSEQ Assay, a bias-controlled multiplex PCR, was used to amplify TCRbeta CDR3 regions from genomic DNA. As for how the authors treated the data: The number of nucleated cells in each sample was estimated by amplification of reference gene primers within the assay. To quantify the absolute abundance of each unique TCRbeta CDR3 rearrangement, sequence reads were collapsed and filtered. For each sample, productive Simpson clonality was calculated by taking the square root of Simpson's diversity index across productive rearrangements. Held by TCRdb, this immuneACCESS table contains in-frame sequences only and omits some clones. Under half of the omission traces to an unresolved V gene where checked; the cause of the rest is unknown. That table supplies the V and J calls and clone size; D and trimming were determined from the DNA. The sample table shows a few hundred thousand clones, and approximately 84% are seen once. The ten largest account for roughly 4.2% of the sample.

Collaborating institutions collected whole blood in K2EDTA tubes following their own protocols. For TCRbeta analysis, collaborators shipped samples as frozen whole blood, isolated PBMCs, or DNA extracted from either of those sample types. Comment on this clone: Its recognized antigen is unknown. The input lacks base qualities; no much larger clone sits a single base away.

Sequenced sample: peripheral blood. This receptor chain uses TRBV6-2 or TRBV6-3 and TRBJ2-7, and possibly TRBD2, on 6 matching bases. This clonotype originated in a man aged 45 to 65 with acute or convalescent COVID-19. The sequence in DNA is TGTGCCAGCAGTTACTCTAGGGACTTGGGCTACGAGCAGTACTTC. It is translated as CASSYSRDLGYEQYF.